Described below is a single T cell receptor beta chain sequence and its context. Treatment reported: oral pan-JAK inhibitor, 5-10 mg twice daily. This entry is derived from a study of CD8+ T cells in alopecia areata. Study as a whole: Once tofacitinib had been taken for 6 to 18 months, 6 months off drug followed. The SALT score measured affected scalp surface percentage in treated patients.

Sequencing used cDNA as its template, made by extracting RNA and reverse transcribing it. The method was immunoSEQ multiplex PCR; TCRdb's version includes in-frame clones alone and lacks a portion of them. The top ten hold 3% to 4% of the sample, which has 110,000 or so clones, around three fifths seen once. The CDR3 is 13 amino acids. The sequence was obtained from a human donor with alopecia areata. The gene calls are TRBV1 and TRBJ2-7; the table calls TRBD2, which could not be checked here. TRBV1 constitutes a pseudogene. The source was CD4+ T cells sorted from blood, collected at week 24, from a patient treated with tofacitinib. The CDR3 region has the DNA TGCACCAGCAGCCAAGATGGAGTCTACGAGCAGTACTTC. Protein: CTSSQDGVYEQYF.